A single sample gave rise to the 14 T cell receptor beta chains below, sequenced in a study of shared clonotypes between healthy human individuals. The naive CD8 population came from CD45RO-negative cells selected for CCR7, without terminally differentiated effector memory CD45RA+ cells. TCRdb's copy holds only in-frame clones and misses some; the assay was immunoSEQ multiplex PCR. Of millions of clones in the sample, approximately 94% were seen once. The specimen sequenced was naive CD8+ T cells sorted from blood. These receptors originate from a young man in good health.

This clone is a singleton in its sample. The chain couples TRBV11-2 to TRBJ1-4; no clear D gene. CDR3 length equals 15 residues. Germline V lookup: CDR1 SGHAT, CDR2 FQNNGV. Trimming cost V 5 bases and J 0 bases, with 10 bases left between them. Here the CDR3 DNA reads TGTGCCAGCAGCATCCCCGGGACAACTAATGAAAAACTGTTTTTT. Encoded protein: CASSIPGTTNEKLFF. The variable domain in full, with the rest retrieved from reference TRBV11-2 and TRBJ1-4, is EAGVAQSPRYKIIEKRQSVAFWCNPISGHATLYWYQQILGQGPKLLIQFQNNGVVDDSQLPKDRFSAERLKGVDSTLKIQPAKLEDSAVYLCASSIPGTTNEKLFFGSGTQLSVL.

The genes are TRBV7-9 and TRBJ2-7; D is uncertain. The CDR3 totals 12 residues. The germline V and J ends were trimmed by 5 bases and 5 bases, with 10 bases remaining between them. Germline V CDR1 and CDR2: SEHNR, FQNEAQ (reference sequence). CDR3 residues: CASSGDWDEQYF. DNA of the CDR3: TGTGCCAGCAGCGGCGACTGGGACGAGCAGTACTTC.

The V call is TRBV5-1, the J call TRBJ1-1, with 7 bases fitting TRBD1. Germline V CDR1 and CDR2: SGHRS, YFSETQ. Unmatched junction bases numbered 1, after V lost 2 bases and J lost 0 bases. This CDR3 region has 14 residues. The CDR3 region is CASSFTGVNTEAFF. The CDR3 nucleotides are TGCGCCAGCAGCTTTACAGGGGTGAACACTGAAGCTTTCTTT.

This clone has a single count. The J gene is TRBJ2-3, the V gene TRBV28; 12 bases line up with TRBD2. Germline V gene sequence: CDR1 MDHEN, CDR2 SYDVKM. J lost 2 bases, V lost 5 bases, and 14 bases had no gene match. CDR3 size: 19 residues. The CDR3 protein is CASSPGLAGSILPTDTQYF. The CDR3 region has the DNA TGTGCCAGCAGTCCTGGACTAGCGGGAAGCATACTTCCCACAGATACGCAGTATTTT.

The chain carries TRBV7-8 and TRBJ1-4, with no clear D. Between the trimmed V and J ends, which lost 2 bases and 6 bases, there was a span of 13 bases. CDR3 size: 15 residues. Germline V CDR1 and CDR2: SGHVS, FQNEAQ. The CDR3 sequence: CASSLLSYGDEKLFF. CDR3 nucleotide sequence: TGTGCCAGCAGCTTACTATCATACGGCGATGAAAAACTGTTTTTT.

The V and J genes are TRBV7-9 and TRBJ2-1; 13 positions match TRBD2. V lost 3 bases and J lost 9; bases outside the gene matches: 5. Germline CDR1 reads SEHNR; CDR2 reads FQNEAQ (reference sequence). The CDR3 contains 15 residues. CDR3 sequence: CASSFRTSGSGEQFF. CDR3 DNA sequence: TGTGCCAGCAGCTTTCGGACTAGCGGGAGTGGTGAGCAGTTCTTC.

The rearrangement uses TRBV7-8 and TRBJ2-5, with TRBD2 identical over 8 bases. This CDR3 is built from 22 residues. Germline V CDR1 and CDR2: SGHVS, FQNEAQ. With 1 base clipped from V and 0 bases from J, the junction kept 22 bases outside the gene matches. The CDR3 loop is CASSLGSWGGLAGHIDQETQYF. In nucleotides, the CDR3 is TGTGCCAGCAGCTTAGGGTCGTGGGGCGGTTTAGCGGGGCACATTGACCAAGAGACCCAGTACTTC.

On this clone: Distinct nucleotide sequences in the sample also encode this CDR3. V gene TRBV27 combines with J gene TRBJ2-1; D is ambiguous. Germline V gene data show CDR1 as MNHEY and CDR2 as SMNVEV (reference sequence). Trimming pared 3 bases from V and 0 bases from J, leaving 6 bases between. The CDR3 runs 14 residues. The CDR3 sequence is CASSLLLSYNEQFF. CDR3 DNA sequence: TGTGCCAGCAGTTTGCTACTCTCCTACAATGAGCAGTTCTTC.

The chain is built from TRBV10-1 and TRBJ2-5; possible D gene TRBD2, 5 bases. Trimming stripped 2 bases from V and 5 bases from J, with 21 bases between. The CDR3 extends over 17 amino acids. The germline V gene has CDR1 WNHNN and CDR2 SYGVQD (reference sequence). CDR3 sequence (DNA): TGCGCCAGCAGTGAGGGATTTGGCGGGCCGGTACTGGAGACCCAGTACTTC. Translating gives CASSEGFGGPVLETQYF.

The V call is TRBV4-1, the J call TRBJ2-7; D gene unclear. V was trimmed by 0 bases and J by 2 bases, leaving 11 bases between them. The CDR3 totals 15 residues. Germline-derived CDR1 and CDR2 are MGHRA and YSYEKL. The CDR3 sequence is CASSQEETGPYEQYF. The CDR3 DNA sequence: TGCGCCAGCAGCCAAGAAGAAACGGGTCCCTACGAGCAGTACTTC.

CDR3 protein: CATSSREEGASPLHF. CDR3 nucleotides: TGTGCCACCAGCTCCCGAGAAGAGGGTGCTTCACCCCTCCACTTT. The chain is built from TRBV15 and TRBJ1-6; D not resolved. The CDR3 spans 15 residues. Germline V gene lookup returns CDR1 LNHNV and CDR2 YYDKDF (reference sequence). Trimming removed 5 bases from V and 9 bases from J, with 17 bases in between.

V usage is TRBV11-2 and J usage is TRBJ2-1; the D gene is possibly TRBD1 (6 bases). In germline, CDR1 is SGHAT, CDR2 FQNNGV. This CDR3 has 14 residues. V was pared by 5 bases and J by 8 bases, with 16 bases between. The CDR3 loop reads CASSPMAGEHEQFF. The CDR3 DNA reads as TGTGCCAGCAGCCCCATGGCAGGGGAGCATGAGCAGTTCTTC.

The V and J genes are TRBV5-1 and TRBJ2-5; 14 bases fit TRBD2. With 3 bases clipped from V and 5 bases from J, the junction kept 12 bases outside the gene matches. The CDR3 is 18 amino acids. In germline, CDR1 is SGHRS, CDR2 YFSETQ. Here the CDR3 DNA reads TGCGCCAGCAGCTGGGGTCTGGGACTAGCGGGAGCGAGCGAGACCCAGTACTTC. Translation: CASSWGLGLAGASETQYF.

The gene calls are TRBV2 and TRBJ2-5; 12 positions match TRBD2. The J segment lost 1 base and the V segment lost 4 bases, leaving 13 bases of the junction unmatched. The germline V gene has CDR1 SNHLY and CDR2 FYNNEI. The CDR3 has 19 amino acids. The CDR3 DNA reads as TGTGCCAGCAGTGCGACTAGCGGGGGAGCAACCAAACTCCAAGAGACCCAGTACTTC. It encodes CASSATSGGATKLQETQYF.